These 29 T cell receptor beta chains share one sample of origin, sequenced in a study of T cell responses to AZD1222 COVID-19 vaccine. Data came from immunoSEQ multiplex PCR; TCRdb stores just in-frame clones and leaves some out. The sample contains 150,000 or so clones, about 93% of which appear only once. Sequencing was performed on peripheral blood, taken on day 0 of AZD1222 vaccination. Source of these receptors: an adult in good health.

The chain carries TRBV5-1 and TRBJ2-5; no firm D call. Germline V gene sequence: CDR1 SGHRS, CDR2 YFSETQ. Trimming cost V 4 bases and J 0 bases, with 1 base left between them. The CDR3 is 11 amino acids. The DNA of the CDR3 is TGCGCCAGCAGCAACCAAGAGACCCAGTACTTC. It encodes CASSNQETQYF.

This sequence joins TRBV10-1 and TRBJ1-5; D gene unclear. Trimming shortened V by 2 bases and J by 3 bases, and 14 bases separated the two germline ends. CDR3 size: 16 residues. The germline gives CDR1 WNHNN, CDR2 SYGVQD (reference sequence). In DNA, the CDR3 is TGCGCCAGCAGTGAGGATGGTCCGAAAGACAATCAGCCCCAGCATTTT. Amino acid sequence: CASSEDGPKDNQPQHF.

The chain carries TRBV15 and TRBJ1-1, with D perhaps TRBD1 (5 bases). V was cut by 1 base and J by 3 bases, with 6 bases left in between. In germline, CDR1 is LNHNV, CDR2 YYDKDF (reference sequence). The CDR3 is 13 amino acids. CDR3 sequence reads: CATSRVQDTEAFF. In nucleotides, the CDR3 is TGTGCCACCAGCAGAGTACAGGACACTGAAGCTTTCTTT.

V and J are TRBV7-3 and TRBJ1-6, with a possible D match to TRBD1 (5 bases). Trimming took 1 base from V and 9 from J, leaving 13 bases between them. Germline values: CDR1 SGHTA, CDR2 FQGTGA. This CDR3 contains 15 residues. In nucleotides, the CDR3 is TGTGCCAGCAGCTTAAATGGGCCAGGGATTTCACCCCTCCACTTT. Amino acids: CASSLNGPGISPLHF.

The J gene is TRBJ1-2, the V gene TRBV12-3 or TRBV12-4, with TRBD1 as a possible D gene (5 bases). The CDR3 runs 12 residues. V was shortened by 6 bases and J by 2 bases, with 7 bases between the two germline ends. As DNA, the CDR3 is TGTGCCAGCAGCCCAGGGAACTATGGCTACACCTTC. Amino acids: CASSPGNYGYTF.

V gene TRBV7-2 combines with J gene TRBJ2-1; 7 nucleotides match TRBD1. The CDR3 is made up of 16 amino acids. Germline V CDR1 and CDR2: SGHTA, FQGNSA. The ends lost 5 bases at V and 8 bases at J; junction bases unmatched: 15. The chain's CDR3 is CASSIQQGSGLYEQFF. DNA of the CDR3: TGTGCCAGCAGCATACAACAGGGGTCAGGTTTGTATGAGCAGTTCTTC.

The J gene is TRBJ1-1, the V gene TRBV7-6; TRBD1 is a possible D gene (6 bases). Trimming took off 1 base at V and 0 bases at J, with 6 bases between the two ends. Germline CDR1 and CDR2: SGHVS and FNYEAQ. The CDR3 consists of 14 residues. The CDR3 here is CASSLGQVNTEAFF. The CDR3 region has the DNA TGTGCCAGCAGCTTAGGACAGGTGAACACTGAAGCTTTCTTT.

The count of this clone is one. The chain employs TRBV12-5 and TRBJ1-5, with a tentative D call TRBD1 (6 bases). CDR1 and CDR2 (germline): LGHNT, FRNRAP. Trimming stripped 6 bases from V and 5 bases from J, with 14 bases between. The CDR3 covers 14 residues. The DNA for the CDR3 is TGTGCTAGTGGACCGGGGGGCGACCATCAGCCCCAGCATTTT. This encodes CASGPGGDHQPQHF.

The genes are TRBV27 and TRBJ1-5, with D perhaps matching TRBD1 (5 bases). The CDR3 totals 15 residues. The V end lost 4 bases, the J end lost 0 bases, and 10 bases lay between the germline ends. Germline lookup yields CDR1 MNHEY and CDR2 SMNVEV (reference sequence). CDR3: CASSYAGGSNQPQHF. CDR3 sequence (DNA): TGTGCCAGCAGTTACGCTGGGGGTAGCAATCAGCCCCAGCATTTT.

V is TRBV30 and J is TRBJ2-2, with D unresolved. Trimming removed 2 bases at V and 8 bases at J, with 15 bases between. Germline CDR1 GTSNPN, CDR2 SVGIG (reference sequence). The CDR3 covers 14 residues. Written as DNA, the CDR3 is TGTGCCTGGAGTCTAGGACCCTTTTCGGGGGAGCTGTTTTTT. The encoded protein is CAWSLGPFSGELFF.

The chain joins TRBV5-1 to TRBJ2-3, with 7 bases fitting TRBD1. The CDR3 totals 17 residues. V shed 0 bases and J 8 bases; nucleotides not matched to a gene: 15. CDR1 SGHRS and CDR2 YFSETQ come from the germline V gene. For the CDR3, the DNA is TGCGCCAGCAGCTTGGGCTTTGGACAGGATACTTTGGGTACGCAGTATTTT. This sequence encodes CASSLGFGQDTLGTQYF.

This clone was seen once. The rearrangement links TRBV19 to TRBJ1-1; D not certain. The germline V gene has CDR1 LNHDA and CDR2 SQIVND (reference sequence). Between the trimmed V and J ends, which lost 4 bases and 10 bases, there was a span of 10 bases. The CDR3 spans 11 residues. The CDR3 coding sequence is TGTGCCAGTAGTACACTGAGTGTAGCTTTCTTT. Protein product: CASSTLSVAFF.

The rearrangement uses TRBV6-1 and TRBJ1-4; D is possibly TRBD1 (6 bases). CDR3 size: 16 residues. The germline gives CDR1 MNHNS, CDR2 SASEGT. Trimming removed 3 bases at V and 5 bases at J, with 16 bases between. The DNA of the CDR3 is TGTGCCAGCAGTGACCGACAGGTCCTCGGGAATGAAAAACTGTTTTTT. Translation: CASSDRQVLGNEKLFF.

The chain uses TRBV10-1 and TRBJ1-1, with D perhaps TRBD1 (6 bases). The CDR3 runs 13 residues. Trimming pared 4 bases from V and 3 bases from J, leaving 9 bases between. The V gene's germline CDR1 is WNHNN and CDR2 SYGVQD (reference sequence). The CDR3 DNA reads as TGCGCCAGCAGTGTTAACAGGGACACTGAAGCTTTCTTT. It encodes CASSVNRDTEAFF.

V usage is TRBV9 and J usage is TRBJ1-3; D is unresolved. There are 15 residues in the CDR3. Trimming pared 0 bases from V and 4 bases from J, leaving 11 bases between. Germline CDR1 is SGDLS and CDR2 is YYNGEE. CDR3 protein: CASSVGQQSGNTIYF. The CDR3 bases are TGTGCCAGCAGCGTAGGTCAACAGTCGGGAAACACCATATATTTT.

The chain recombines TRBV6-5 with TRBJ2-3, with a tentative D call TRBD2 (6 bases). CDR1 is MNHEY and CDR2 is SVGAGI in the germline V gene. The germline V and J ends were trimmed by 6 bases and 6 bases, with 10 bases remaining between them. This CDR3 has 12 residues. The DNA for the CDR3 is TGTGCCAGCAGAACGGGAGCCGATACGCAGTATTTT. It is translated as CASRTGADTQYF.

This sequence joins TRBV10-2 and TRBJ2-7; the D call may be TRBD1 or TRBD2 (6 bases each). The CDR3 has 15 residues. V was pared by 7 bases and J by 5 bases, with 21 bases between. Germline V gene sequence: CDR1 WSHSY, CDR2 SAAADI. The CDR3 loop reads CASTPGASSSDEQYF. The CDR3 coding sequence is TGCGCCAGCACCCCGGGGGCCAGCAGCAGCGACGAGCAGTACTTC.

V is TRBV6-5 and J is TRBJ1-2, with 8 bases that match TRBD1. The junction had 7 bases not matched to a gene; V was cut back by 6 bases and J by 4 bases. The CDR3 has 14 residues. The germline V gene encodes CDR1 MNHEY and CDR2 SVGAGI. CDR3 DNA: TGTGCCAGCAGCTTGCAGGGGGCCAGCTATGGCTACACCTTC. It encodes CASSLQGASYGYTF.

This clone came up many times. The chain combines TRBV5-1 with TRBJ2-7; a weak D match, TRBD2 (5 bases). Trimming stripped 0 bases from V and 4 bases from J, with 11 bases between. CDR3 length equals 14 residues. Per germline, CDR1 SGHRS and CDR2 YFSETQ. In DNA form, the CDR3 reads TGCGCCAGCAGCTTGGGGGGAACTAGTTACGAGCAGTACTTC. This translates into CASSLGGTSYEQYF.

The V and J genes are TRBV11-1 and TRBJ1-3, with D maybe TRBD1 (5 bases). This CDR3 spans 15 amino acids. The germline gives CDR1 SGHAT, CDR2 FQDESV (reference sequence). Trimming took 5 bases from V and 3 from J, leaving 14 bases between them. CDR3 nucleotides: TGTGCCAGCAGCCCCGTCCGGGGGAGTGGAAACACCATATATTTT. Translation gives CASSPVRGSGNTIYF.

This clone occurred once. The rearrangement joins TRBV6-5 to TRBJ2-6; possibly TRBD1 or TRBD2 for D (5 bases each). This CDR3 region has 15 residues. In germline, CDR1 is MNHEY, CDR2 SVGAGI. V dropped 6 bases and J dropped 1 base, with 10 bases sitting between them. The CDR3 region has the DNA TGTGCCAGCAGACGGGACGGATCTGGGGCCAACGTCCTGACTTTC. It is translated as CASRRDGSGANVLTF.

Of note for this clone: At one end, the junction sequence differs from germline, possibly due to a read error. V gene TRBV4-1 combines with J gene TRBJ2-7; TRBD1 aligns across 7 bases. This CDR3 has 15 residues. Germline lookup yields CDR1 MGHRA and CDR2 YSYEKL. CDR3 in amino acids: CASSEEDRASYEQYF. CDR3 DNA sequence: TGCGCCAGCAGCGAAGAAGACAGGGCCTCCTACGAGCAGTACTTC.

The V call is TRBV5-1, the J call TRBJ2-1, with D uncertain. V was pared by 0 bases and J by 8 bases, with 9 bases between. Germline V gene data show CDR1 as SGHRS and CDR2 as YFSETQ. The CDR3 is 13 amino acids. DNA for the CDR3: TGCGCCAGCAGCTTGGTTCTAGATGATGAGCAGTTCTTC. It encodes CASSLVLDDEQFF.

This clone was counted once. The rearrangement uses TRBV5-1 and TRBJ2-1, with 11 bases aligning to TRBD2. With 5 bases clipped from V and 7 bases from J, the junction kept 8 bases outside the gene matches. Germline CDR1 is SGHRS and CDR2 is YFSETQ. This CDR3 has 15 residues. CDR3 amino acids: CASSQVAGGPNEQFF. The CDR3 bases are TGCGCCAGCAGTCAAGTAGCGGGGGGGCCGAATGAGCAGTTCTTC.

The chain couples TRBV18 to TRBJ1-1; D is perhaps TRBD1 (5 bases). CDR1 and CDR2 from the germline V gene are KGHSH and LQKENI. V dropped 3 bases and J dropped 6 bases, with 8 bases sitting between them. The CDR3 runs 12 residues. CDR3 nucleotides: TGTGCCAGCTCACCTCGGACACCTGAAGCTTTCTTT. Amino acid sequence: CASSPRTPEAFF.

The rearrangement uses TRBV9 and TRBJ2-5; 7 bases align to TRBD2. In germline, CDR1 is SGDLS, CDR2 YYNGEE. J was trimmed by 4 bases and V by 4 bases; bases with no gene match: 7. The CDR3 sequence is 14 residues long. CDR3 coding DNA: TGTGCCAGCAGCCCCACCCTAGCGGCAGAGACCCAGTACTTC. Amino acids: CASSPTLAAETQYF. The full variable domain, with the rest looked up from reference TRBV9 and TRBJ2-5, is DSGVTQTPKHLITATGQRVTLRCSPRSGDLSVYWYQQSLDQGLQFLIQYYNGEERAKGNILERFSAQQFPDLHSELNLSSLELGDSALYFCASSPTLAAETQYFGPGTRLLVL.

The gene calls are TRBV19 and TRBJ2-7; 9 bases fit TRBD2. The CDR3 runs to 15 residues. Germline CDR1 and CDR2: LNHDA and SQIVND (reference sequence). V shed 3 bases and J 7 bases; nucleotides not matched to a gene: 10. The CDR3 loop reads CASSIGSVAGAEQYF. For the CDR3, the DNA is TGTGCCAGTAGTATTGGTTCTGTAGCGGGAGCGGAGCAGTACTTC.

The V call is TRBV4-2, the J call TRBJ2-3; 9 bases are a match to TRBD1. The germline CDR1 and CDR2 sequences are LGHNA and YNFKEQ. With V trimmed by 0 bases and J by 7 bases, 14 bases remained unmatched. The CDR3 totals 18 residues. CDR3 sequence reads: CASSQDLGGTGKRNTQYF. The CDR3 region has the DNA TGTGCCAGCAGCCAAGATCTAGGCGGGACAGGGAAAAGGAATACGCAGTATTTT.

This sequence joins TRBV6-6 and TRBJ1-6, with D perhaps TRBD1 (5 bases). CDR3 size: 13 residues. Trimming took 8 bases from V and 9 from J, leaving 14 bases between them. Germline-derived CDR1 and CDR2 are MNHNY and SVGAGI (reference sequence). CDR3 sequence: CASGGGRGSPLHF. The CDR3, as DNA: TGTGCCAGCGGGGGGGGTAGGGGTTCACCCCTCCACTTT.